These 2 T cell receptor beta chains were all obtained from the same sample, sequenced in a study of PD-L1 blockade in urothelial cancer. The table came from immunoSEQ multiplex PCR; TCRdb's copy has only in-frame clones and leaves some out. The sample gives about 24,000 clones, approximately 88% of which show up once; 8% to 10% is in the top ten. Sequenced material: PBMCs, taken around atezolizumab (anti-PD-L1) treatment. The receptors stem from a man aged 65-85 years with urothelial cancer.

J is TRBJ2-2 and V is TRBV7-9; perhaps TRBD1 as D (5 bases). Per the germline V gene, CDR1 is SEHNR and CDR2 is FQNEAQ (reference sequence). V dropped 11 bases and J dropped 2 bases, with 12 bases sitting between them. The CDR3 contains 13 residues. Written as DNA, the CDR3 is TGTGCCCCGGATCAGGGCAACACCGGGGAGCTGTTTTTT. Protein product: CAPDQGNTGELFF.

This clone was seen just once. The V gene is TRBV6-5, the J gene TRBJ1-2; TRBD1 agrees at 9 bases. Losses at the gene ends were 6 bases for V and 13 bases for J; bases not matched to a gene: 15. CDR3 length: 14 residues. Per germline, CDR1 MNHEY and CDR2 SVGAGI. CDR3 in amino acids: CASRLHRDRDGATF. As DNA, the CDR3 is TGTGCCAGCAGGCTCCACCGGGACAGGGATGGGGCCACCTTC.